This T cell receptor beta chain was found in a study of STAT5B mutations in CD4+ large granular lymphocyte leukemia. V was trimmed by 4 bases and J by 2 bases, leaving 15 bases between them. The CDR3 is made up of 15 amino acids. Germline values: CDR1 LNHDA, CDR2 SQIVND (reference sequence). TCRdb keeps only in-frame clones here, not all; method: immunoSEQ multiplex PCR. The table records about 38,000 clones, 75% to 85% of them present only once. Study-level results: 8/27 top patient clones versus 2/35 control clones were TRBV06-family. CD4-sorted patient repertoires seemed more clonal than healthy CD4+ repertoires.

Controls came from buffy coats of healthy blood donors. A few counts support this clone. Antigen specificity is unknown. V gene TRBV19 combines with J gene TRBJ2-7; weak D call: TRBD1 (8 bases). The clonotype originates from a human donor in good health. Sequenced sample: CD4+ T cells from blood buffy coats. CDR3 loop: CASSNDRGGAYEQYF. The CDR3 DNA reads as TGTGCCAGTAGTAACGACAGGGGAGGGGCCTACGAGCAGTACTTC.